The entry that follows covers one T cell receptor beta chain sequence. The record originates from a study of blood T cell repertoires in COVID-19. Study as a whole: Collection of acute and convalescent COVID-19 samples took place in the United States, Italy and Spain. T cells, B-cell-depleted T cells, or PBMCs supplied cDNA or gDNA.

TCRdb's table, derived via immunoSEQ multiplex PCR, lists solely in-frame clones and lacks some. Seen here are almost 200,000 clones, just under 85% observed once, and the top ten hold approximately 0.97%. The sequenced sample consisted of peripheral blood. This TCR was recovered from a man aged 60-69 years with COVID-19, enrolled during active disease.

The CDR3 DNA sequence: TGTGCCTGGAGAGGAAGTCGGGGCACTGAAGCTTTCTTT. Translated: CAWRGSRGTEAFF. J is TRBJ1-1 and V is TRBV30; D is uncertain. Trimming removed 3 bases from V and 4 bases from J, with 12 bases in between. Germline CDR1 and CDR2: GTSNPN and SVGIG (reference sequence). The CDR3 length is 13 residues. Supplemented by reference TRBV30 and TRBJ1-1, the full variable domain reads SQTIHQWPATLVQPVGSPLSLECTVEGTSNPNLYWYRQAAGRGLQLLFYSVGIGQISSEVPQNLSASRPQDRQFILSSKKLLLSDSGFYLCAWRGSRGTEAFFGQGTRLTVV.